This T cell receptor beta chain was obtained from a study of shared T cell receptors in the human thymus. Some clones are missing from TCRdb's copy, which holds only in-frame ones; the method was immunoSEQ multiplex PCR. Here the sample spans some 400,000 clones, approximately 95% being singletons. The CDR3 has 14 residues. Germline V lookup: CDR1 MNHNS, CDR2 SASEGT. The germline V and J ends were trimmed by 1 base and 3 bases, with 10 bases remaining between them. The gene calls are TRBV6-1 and TRBJ2-7; D remains unclear. The sequence derives from a human donor. The sequenced sample was thymocytes. In nucleotides, the CDR3 is TGTGCCAGCAGTGAAGGGCAGACCCTCTACGAGCAGTACTTC. It encodes CASSEGQTLYEQYF.